This T cell receptor (beta chain) derives from a study of T cell responses to AZD1222 COVID-19 vaccine. The overall study: Some second doses came at about 4 weeks and others at about 12 weeks; these were pooled.

This CDR3 contains 13 residues. CDR1 and CDR2 from the germline V gene are SGHVS and FQNEAQ. Trimming took 3 bases from V and 6 from J, leaving 10 bases between them. Libraries were prepared by immunoSEQ multiplex PCR; TCRdb keeps only in-frame clonotypes and omits some of them. The data show 95,000 to 110,000 clones, over 90% seen once. Overall study results and limits: The study sampled repertoires only after the peak T cell response. Spike as a whole was targeted by vaccine-associated CD4 TCRs, dominant at 160-218 and 743-854. Seropositivity was recorded at baseline in only six AZD1222 recipients.

A word on this clone: Its target is unknown.

This receptor was identified in an adult in good health. The sequencing used peripheral blood, collected on day 0 of AZD1222 vaccination. The rearrangement uses TRBV7-8 and TRBJ2-3; D is perhaps TRBD1 (5 bases). CDR3 nucleotides: TGTGCCAGCAGCTTTGGGGCTCGGGATACGCAGTATTTT. It specifies CASSFGARDTQYF. The whole variable domain, filled in from reference TRBV7-8 and TRBJ2-3, reads GAGVSQSPRYKVAKRGQDVALRCDPISGHVSLFWYQQALGQGPEFLTYFQNEAQLDKSGLPSDRFFAERPEGSVSTLKIQRTQQEDSAVYLCASSFGARDTQYFGPGTRLTVL.